The clone carrying this T cell receptor (beta chain) occurred many times. TCRdb used MiXCR to reprocess the RT-PCR reads, holding one entry per CDR3 protein. This sample has 550,000 to 750,000 distinct CDR3 sequences; approximately 15% occur once, and the top ten carry 3% to 4.5%. The V and J ends lost 2 bases and 2 bases, in that order; junction bases with no gene match: 3. The CDR3 is 15 amino acids. The germline V gene encodes CDR1 MNHEY and CDR2 SMNVEV (reference sequence). The specimen sequenced was memory CD4+ T cells from blood. The chain employs TRBV27 and TRBJ2-7, with 10 bases aligning to TRBD1. This clonotype was sampled from a female donor in good health, serving as a healthy control. CDR3 in amino acids: CASSLIGTGAYEQYF. The CDR3 nucleotides are TGTGCCAGCAGTTTAATTGGGACAGGGGCCTACGAGCAGTACTTC.